This TCR beta chain originates from a study of blood T cell repertoires in COVID-19. Whole-study context: COVID-19 samples collected from the United States, Italy and Spain covered acute and convalescent phases.

As handled by the study authors: How many nucleated cells were present was estimated from reference gene primer amplification. TCRdb keeps only in-frame clones here, not all; method: immunoSEQ multiplex PCR. D and trimming come from the DNA, and the V and J calls and clone size come from that table. The sample includes a few hundred thousand clones, roughly 89% seen only once; the top ten take approximately 4%. Allocation to cohorts depended on clinical history reported by the participants. The V end was cut by 6 bases, the J end by 4 bases, with 6 bases between. The CDR3 runs to 11 residues. The germline CDR1 and CDR2 sequences are MDHEN and SYDVKM.

The sequence was obtained from a woman aged 18-29 years with acute COVID-19. The sequenced sample consisted of PBMCs or T cells enriched from blood (not recorded which). The V gene is TRBV28, the J gene TRBJ1-2; a possible D gene is TRBD1 (5 bases). The CDR3 bases are TGTGCCAGCAGGGACATCTATGGCTACACCTTC. This encodes CASRDIYGYTF.